This TCR beta chain is from a study of T cell repertoires in cytomegalovirus infection. On the study more broadly: Selection of CMV epitopes for the study included recently identified HLA-C-restricted and well-studied HLA-B-restricted ones. Through public TCR beta signatures, both CMV infection and matching HLA type were indicated.

TCRdb ran MiXCR on the reads and lists one entry per CDR3 protein. The repertoire consists of about 50,000 distinct CDR3 sequences, with around 20% occurring once and the leading ten covering roughly 78%. Regarding this clonotype: As yet, its antigen is unknown.

Overall study findings and caveats: Accumulated public TCR beta family frequency recognized individuals carrying CMV together with the relevant HLA. HLA-C-restricted CMV clonotypes gave the most frequent clonotype in two of eight donors.

The source of this sequence is a human donor in good health (CMV status not recorded). Some clones in this sample may be carry-over from other donors' samples. This specimen was CD8+ T cells from cultured PBMCs, taken from culture after CMV antigen stimulation.

The DNA for the CDR3 is TGTGCCAGCTTACCGGGTAGGGGGGCTGAAGCTTTCTTT. Amino acid sequence: CASLPGRGAEAFF. The chain is built from TRBV7-9 and TRBJ1-1; D possibly corresponds to TRBD1 (6 bases). Germline V gives CDR1 SEHNR, CDR2 FQNEAQ (reference sequence). The CDR3 sequence is 13 residues long. The V gene lost 8 bases and the J gene lost 6 bases, with 16 bases spanning the gap. The variable domain in full, with the rest retrieved from reference TRBV7-9 and TRBJ1-1, is DTGVSQNPRHKITKRGQNVTFRCDPISEHNRLYWYRQTLGQGPEFLTYFQNEAQLEKSRLLSDRFSAERPKGSFSTLEIQRTEQGDSAMYLCASLPGRGAEAFFGQGTRLTVV.